Following are 14 T cell receptor beta chains from one sample sequenced in a study of blood T cell repertoires in COVID-19. Some clones are missing from TCRdb's copy, which holds only in-frame ones; the method was immunoSEQ multiplex PCR. The repertoire consists of approximately 140,000 clones, with over 65% occurring once and the leading ten covering around 2.2%. The sequenced sample consisted of peripheral blood. These receptors all come from an older man with acute or convalescent COVID-19.

The chain recombines TRBV10-3 with TRBJ1-2, with a possible D match to TRBD1 (6 bases). CDR3 length: 14 amino acids. Trimming removed 3 bases at V and 4 bases at J, with 12 bases between. Germline-derived CDR1 and CDR2 are ENHRY and SYGVKD. The CDR3 sequence is CAISDYREGYGYTF. CDR3 bases: TGTGCCATCAGTGATTACAGGGAGGGCTATGGCTACACCTTC.

V is TRBV28 and J is TRBJ1-6, with D maybe TRBD1 (5 bases). Germline V gene sequence: CDR1 MDHEN, CDR2 SYDVKM. V was trimmed by 2 bases and J by 15 bases, leaving 11 bases between them. The CDR3 loop spans 12 amino acids. CDR3 coding DNA: TGTGCCAGCAGTTTACAGGGCCTTCTCCTCCACTTT. It translates to CASSLQGLLLHF.

V is TRBV27 and J is TRBJ2-7, with 8 positions matching TRBD1. This CDR3 has 13 amino acids. V dropped 5 bases and J dropped 6; count of bases not matched to a gene: 6. The germline V gene has CDR1 MNHEY and CDR2 SMNVEV (reference sequence). The CDR3 sequence is CASSHTGQGEQYF. For the CDR3, the DNA is TGTGCCAGCAGTCACACTGGACAGGGCGAGCAGTACTTC.

The chain couples TRBV12-3 or TRBV12-4 to TRBJ1-2, with a possible D match to TRBD1 (6 bases). Trimming removed 6 bases at V and 5 bases at J, with 10 bases between. The CDR3 length is 12 residues. The CDR3 spells CASSSTGYGYTF. CDR3 coding DNA: TGTGCCAGCAGCTCGACAGGATATGGCTACACCTTC.

This clone was found a few times. This chain links TRBV2 with TRBJ1-2; D uncertain. The CDR3 is 11 residues long. The ends were cut back, 6 bases at V and 7 bases at J, with 9 bases in the middle. In germline, CDR1 is SNHLY, CDR2 FYNNEI. Here the CDR3 reads CASREGSGYTF. CDR3 in DNA: TGTGCCAGCAGGGAGGGCTCTGGCTACACCTTC. Drawing the rest from reference TRBV2 and TRBJ1-2, the complete variable domain is EPEVTQTPSHQVTQMGQEVILRCVPISNHLYFYWYRQILGQKVEFLVSFYNNEISEKSEIFDDQFSVERPDGSNFTLKIRSTKLEDSAMYFCASREGSGYTFGSGTRLTVV.

The chain uses TRBV18 and TRBJ2-5; D is undetermined. The CDR3 totals 13 residues. The V end lost 6 bases, the J end lost 6 bases, and 14 bases lay between the germline ends. The germline V gene encodes CDR1 KGHSH and CDR2 LQKENI. The CDR3 spells CASSGSTRKTQYF. The CDR3 nucleotides are TGTGCCAGCTCGGGTTCCACGAGGAAGACCCAGTACTTC.

The chain carries TRBV25-1 and TRBJ1-2, with D tentatively TRBD1 (5 bases). The CDR3 is 14 residues long. The ends were cut back, 4 bases at V and 2 bases at J, with 11 bases in the middle. Germline values: CDR1 MGHDK, CDR2 SYGVNS. The CDR3: CASSGGAENYGYTF. DNA for the CDR3: TGTGCCAGCAGTGGGGGCGCCGAGAACTATGGCTACACCTTC.

J is TRBJ1-1 and V is TRBV5-5, with D possibly matching TRBD1 (6 bases). Trimming stripped 2 bases from V and 5 bases from J, with 10 bases between. This CDR3 has 13 amino acids. Germline V gene lookup returns CDR1 SGHKS and CDR2 YYEKEE (reference sequence). This chain's CDR3 is CASSFRGGTEAFF. The CDR3, as DNA: TGTGCCAGCAGCTTCAGGGGAGGGACTGAAGCTTTCTTT.

V gene TRBV15 combines with J gene TRBJ2-5, with 14 bases that match TRBD2. The V gene's germline CDR1 is LNHNV and CDR2 YYDKDF (reference sequence). J gave up 5 bases and V 0 bases, and 11 bases lay outside the gene matches. The CDR3 length is 19 residues. For the CDR3, the DNA is TGTGCCACCAGCAGAGATCCCGCGACTAGCGGGGGGGCCTTGGAGACCCAGTACTTC. Translated: CATSRDPATSGGALETQYF.

The chain couples TRBV11-2 to TRBJ2-3; 8 nucleotides match TRBD2. The junction had 13 bases not matched to a gene; V was cut back by 6 bases and J by 2 bases. Germline values: CDR1 SGHAT, CDR2 FQNNGV. This CDR3 comprises 17 residues. DNA for the CDR3: TGTGCCAGCAGACTCGGCGGGGGGCGGGGTCCCACAGATACGCAGTATTTT. Residues: CASRLGGGRGPTDTQYF.

The CDR3 sequence: CASSLGVEGTDTQYF. CDR3 bases: TGTGCCAGCAGCTTAGGCGTGGAGGGCACAGATACGCAGTATTTT. The V gene is TRBV13, the J gene TRBJ2-3; possibly TRBD2 for D (5 bases). Germline-derived CDR1 and CDR2 are PRHDT and FYEKMQ (reference sequence). This CDR3 spans 15 amino acids. V lost 0 bases and J lost 1, with 8 bases in between.

The chain joins TRBV28 to TRBJ2-1; TRBD2 agrees at 13 bases. This CDR3 has 19 amino acids. CDR1 is MDHEN, CDR2 SYDVKM, per germline. The J segment lost 4 bases and the V segment lost 6 bases, leaving 15 bases of the junction unmatched. CDR3 DNA sequence: TGTGCCAGCAGCCACTTTACTAGCGGGGGGGGTCGGACGTACAATGAGCAGTTCTTC. This encodes CASSHFTSGGGRTYNEQFF.

V usage is TRBV18 and J usage is TRBJ2-6; tentatively, D is TRBD2 (6 bases). Trimming cost V 3 bases and J 0 bases, with 9 bases left between them. The CDR3 is made up of 16 amino acids. Germline V gene lookup returns CDR1 KGHSH and CDR2 LQKENI. DNA for the CDR3: TGTGCCAGCTCACCCTTCGGGGGCTCTGGGGCCAACGTCCTGACTTTC. Protein product: CASSPFGGSGANVLTF.

The CDR3 reads CASFSPTDRQPQHF. The CDR3, as DNA: TGTGCCAGTTTTTCCCCAACGGACAGGCAGCCCCAGCATTTT. The chain links TRBV19 to TRBJ1-5; 7 bases match TRBD1. J gave up 7 bases and V 8 bases, and 11 bases lay outside the gene matches. The germline V gene has CDR1 LNHDA and CDR2 SQIVND (reference sequence). This CDR3 is built from 14 residues.